This passage covers 22 T cell receptor beta chains from one sample sequenced in a study of response to subunit inactivated influenza vaccine. TCRdb recomputed calls from the RT-PCR reads with MiXCR, one row per CDR3 protein. There are about 830,000 distinct CDR3 sequences in the sample; about 18% occur only once, and roughly a tenth lies in the top ten. This material consisted of PBMCs from blood, taken around 5 days after vaccination. Source of these receptors: a man aged 45-65 years who received an inactivated influenza vaccine.

The table lists this clonotype with many counts. The chain employs TRBV12-3 or TRBV12-4 and TRBJ1-1, with 10 bases fitting TRBD1. The CDR3 is 14 amino acids. With 1 base clipped from V and 4 bases from J, the junction kept 0 bases outside the gene matches. Written as DNA, the CDR3 is TGTGCCAGCAGTTTAGGGACAGGGGGCACTGAAGCTTTCTTT. It translates to CASSLGTGGTEAFF.

This clonotype was found many times. The genes are TRBV20-1 and TRBJ2-7, with TRBD2 as a possible D gene (5 bases). Between the trimmed V and J ends, which lost 3 bases and 2 bases, there was a span of 17 bases. Germline V CDR1 and CDR2: DFQATT, SNEGSKA (reference sequence). The CDR3 length is 15 residues. CDR3 sequence (DNA): TGCAGTGCTAGTTTAAGAGGACTTGCTCCCTACGAGCAGTACTTC. Its translation is CSASLRGLAPYEQYF.

The rearrangement joins TRBV7-2 to TRBJ2-2; 9 bases are a match to TRBD1. The junction had 6 bases not matched to a gene; V was cut back by 5 bases and J by 5 bases. The CDR3 has 15 amino acids. Germline lookup yields CDR1 SGHTA and CDR2 FQGNSA. For the CDR3, the DNA is TGTGCCAGCAGCACCGGGACAGGGATGACCGGGGAGCTGTTTTTT. Translation gives CASSTGTGMTGELFF.

This clonotype was detected only a few times. The DNA for the CDR3 is TGCAGTGCGGGGCGAACCAGGGGTATCGGGTCACCCCTCCACTTT. Amino acid sequence: CSAGRTRGIGSPLHF. The chain couples TRBV20-1 to TRBJ1-6; the D gene is possibly TRBD1 (6 bases). This CDR3 is 15 amino acids long. Germline V CDR1 and CDR2: DFQATT, SNEGSKA (reference sequence). V was shortened by 6 bases and J by 10 bases, with 22 bases between the two germline ends.

The chain uses TRBV10-3 and TRBJ2-1; the D gene is possibly TRBD2 (5 bases). The CDR3 has 15 residues. Germline V CDR1 and CDR2: ENHRY, SYGVKD. The V and J ends lost 3 bases and 0 bases respectively, with 9 bases between them. The CDR3 region has the DNA TGTGCCATCAGTGACGGACTGATCTCCTACAATGAGCAGTTCTTC. Amino acids: CAISDGLISYNEQFF.

This clonotype was seen repeatedly, ten times or more. The chain links TRBV4-2 to TRBJ2-5; perhaps D is TRBD1 or TRBD2 (6 bases each). The germline V gene encodes CDR1 LGHNA and CDR2 YNFKEQ. The ends were cut back, 4 bases at V and 2 bases at J, with 11 bases in the middle. This CDR3 is 14 amino acids long. The CDR3 region has the DNA TGTGCCAGCAGCCGCGGAGGGGGACAAGAGACCCAGTACTTC. Its translation: CASSRGGGQETQYF.

This clonotype was observed a single time. A much larger clone differs by one base, so this may be a read error. The chain is built from TRBV5-1 and TRBJ2-5; D gene unclear. The germline CDR1 and CDR2 sequences are SGHRS and YFSETQ. The CDR3 is 12 residues long. Trimming removed 6 bases from V and 0 bases from J, with 6 bases in between. The CDR3 is CASIPYQETQYF. CDR3 DNA sequence: TGCGCCAGCATCCCGTACCAAGAGACCCAGTACTTC.

In this sample, this clonotype turned up many times. This chain uses TRBV29-1 with TRBJ1-1, with a possible D match to TRBD1 (6 bases). The V end was cut by 3 bases, the J end by 11 bases, with 16 bases between. This CDR3 comprises 12 residues. Germline CDR1 reads SQVTM; CDR2 reads ANQGSEA. CDR3 amino acids: CSVDRDNIMAFF. CDR3 sequence (DNA): TGCAGCGTTGACCGGGACAATATTATGGCTTTCTTT.

The chain carries TRBV12-3 or TRBV12-4 and TRBJ2-2; weak D call: TRBD1 (6 bases). V lost 5 bases and J lost 5, with 12 bases in between. The CDR3 is 14 residues long. The CDR3 DNA reads TGTGCCAGCAGTGGAGGACAGATGACCGGGGAGCTGTTTTTT. This gives the protein CASSGGQMTGELFF.

The chain combines TRBV5-6 with TRBJ2-2; no clear D gene. The CDR3 totals 14 residues. Trimming cost V 4 bases and J 2 bases, with 9 bases left between them. CDR1 and CDR2 from the germline V gene are SGHDT and YYEEEE. CDR3 nucleotide sequence: TGTGCCAGCAGCCGACCCTACAACACCGGGGAGCTGTTTTTT. Translating it yields CASSRPYNTGELFF. The full variable domain, its missing parts supplied by reference TRBV5-6 and TRBJ2-2, is DAGVTQSPTHLIKTRGQQVTLRCSPKSGHDTVSWYQQALGQGPQFIFQYYEEEERQRGNFPDRFSGHQFPNYSSELNVNALLLGDSALYLCASSRPYNTGELFFGEGSRLTVL.

The table lists this clonotype with a few counts. J is TRBJ2-2 and V is TRBV27; a possible D gene is TRBD1 (5 bases). CDR1 is MNHEY and CDR2 is SMNVEV in the germline V gene (reference sequence). V was pared by 5 bases and J by 2 bases, with 9 bases between. CDR3 length: 14 amino acids. In nucleotides, the CDR3 is TGTGCCAGCAGTGACAGTCTAAACACCGGGGAGCTGTTTTTT. This codes for CASSDSLNTGELFF.

This clonotype was detected only a few times. The J gene is TRBJ1-1, the V gene TRBV12-3 or TRBV12-4; D remains unclear. The V end lost 3 bases, the J end lost 0 bases, and 11 bases lay between the germline ends. This CDR3 has 15 residues. Here the CDR3 reads CASSFPLLLNTEAFF. The CDR3 region has the DNA TGTGCCAGCAGTTTCCCCCTTTTGCTGAACACTGAAGCTTTCTTT.

With regard to this clonotype: This clone may be a read error of a much larger clone one base away. The chain uses TRBV7-2 and TRBJ2-1; 13 nucleotides agree with TRBD2. CDR1 and CDR2 (germline): SGHTA, FQGNSA. Germline trimming cut 2 bases from V and 9 bases from J; bases unmatched to any gene: 7. This CDR3 region has 16 residues. The DNA of the CDR3 is TGTGCCAGCAGCTTAAGACTAGCGGGAGGTGGGGGTGAGCAGTTCTTC. Its translation: CASSLRLAGGGGEQFF.

The V call is TRBV7-9, the J call TRBJ2-5, with TRBD2 identical over 12 bases. CDR3 length: 17 amino acids. After removal of 2 bases from V and 5 bases from J, the junction contained 9 bases not matched to a gene. CDR1 is SEHNR and CDR2 is FQNEAQ in the germline V gene (reference sequence). CDR3 nucleotide sequence: TGTGCCAGCAGCTTACGGGCTAGCGGGGGGGCTTTTGAGACCCAGTACTTC. Protein sequence: CASSLRASGGAFETQYF.

This chain links TRBV5-6 with TRBJ2-4; D is ambiguous. Trimming took off 2 bases at V and 0 bases at J, with 3 bases between the two ends. Germline-derived CDR1 and CDR2 are SGHDT and YYEEEE. The CDR3 extends over 13 amino acids. The CDR3 loop is CASSFLAKNIQYF. The CDR3 coding sequence is TGTGCCAGCAGCTTCTTAGCCAAAAACATTCAGTACTTC.

This clonotype has a count of ten or more. This chain uses TRBV20-1 with TRBJ1-2; the D is unclear. The length of the CDR3 is 12 residues. Trimming stripped 3 bases from V and 4 bases from J, with 9 bases between. Germline CDR1 reads DFQATT; CDR2 reads SNEGSKA (reference sequence). CDR3 sequence reads: CSASPVGYGYTF. CDR3 DNA: TGCAGTGCTAGTCCTGTGGGCTATGGCTACACCTTC.

The chain joins TRBV20-1 to TRBJ1-5; 7 nucleotides agree with TRBD1. J gave up 5 bases and V 5 bases, and 0 bases lay outside the gene matches. Germline CDR1 and CDR2: DFQATT and SNEGSKA (reference sequence). The CDR3 sequence is 11 residues long. The CDR3: CSAGTDQPQHF. The CDR3 nucleotides read TGCAGTGCTGGGACAGATCAGCCCCAGCATTTT.

The rearrangement joins TRBV18 to TRBJ2-1, with D unresolved. The CDR3 runs 16 residues. The V end lost 4 bases, the J end lost 0 bases, and 13 bases lay between the germline ends. CDR1 is KGHSH and CDR2 is LQKENI in the germline V gene. CDR3 DNA: TGTGCCAGCTCACGGTCCCCGGTAAGCTCCTACAATGAGCAGTTCTTC. It translates to CASSRSPVSSYNEQFF.

The V and J genes are TRBV11-2 and TRBJ1-2; no definite D call. This CDR3 contains 15 residues. The germline V and J ends were trimmed by 2 bases and 2 bases, with 12 bases remaining between them. From germline, CDR1 is SGHAT and CDR2 FQNNGV. DNA of the CDR3: TGTGCCAGCAGCTTATATCTGGGTCAGAACTATGGCTACACCTTC. Translating it yields CASSLYLGQNYGYTF.

The V call is TRBV6-5, the J call TRBJ1-2; D possibly corresponds to TRBD1 (5 bases). Germline V gene lookup returns CDR1 MNHEY and CDR2 SVGAGI. Trimming cost V 0 bases and J 6 bases, with 11 bases left between them. The CDR3 is 14 residues long. CDR3 sequence: CASSYSAGLDGYTF. In DNA form, the CDR3 reads TGTGCCAGCAGTTACTCGGCAGGGCTTGATGGCTACACCTTC.

This clonotype was seen many times. J is TRBJ1-3 and V is TRBV4-1; D gene unclear. Germline V CDR1 and CDR2: MGHRA, YSYEKL. This CDR3 has 15 amino acids. V lost 0 bases, J lost 0 bases, and 6 bases lay in between. CDR3 nucleotides: TGCGCCAGCAGCCAAGACAGAAACTCTGGAAACACCATATATTTT. Amino acid sequence: CASSQDRNSGNTIYF.

The chain links TRBV6-2 or TRBV6-3 to TRBJ1-1; 8 bases are shared with TRBD1. Germline trimming cut 6 bases from V and 1 base from J; bases unmatched to any gene: 10. The CDR3 sequence is 16 residues long. Germline V gene sequence: CDR1 MNHEY, CDR2 SVGEGT. CDR3 protein: CASRTGGKSENTEAFF. CDR3 DNA: TGTGCCAGCAGAACAGGGGGAAAGTCGGAGAACACTGAAGCTTTCTTT.